The sequence of this T cell receptor beta chain was determined in a study of blood T cell repertoires in COVID-19. Across the whole study: The United States, Italy and Spain were the sources of the acute and convalescent COVID-19 samples. PBMCs, B-cell-depleted T cells, or T cells were the source of the cDNA or gDNA that made up the material.

Germline assignment: CDR1 SGHNT and CDR2 YENEEA. V was trimmed by 2 bases and J by 6 bases, leaving 8 bases between them. This CDR3 has 13 amino acids. This clone was observed a few times. In the authors' workflow: Reference gene primer amplification gave nucleated cell count estimates. Assay used: immunoSEQ multiplex PCR; TCRdb lists only in-frame clones, some missing. V and J calls and clone size are those listed in that table; D and trimming were worked out from the DNA. The sample includes a few hundred thousand clones, approximately 85% seen only once; the top ten take just under 1%. The source of this sequence is a man in his forties or fifties with acute or convalescent COVID-19. The V and J genes are TRBV11-3 and TRBJ2-1, with no clear D. Sequencing was carried out using peripheral blood. CDR3 DNA: TGTGCCAGCAGCTTACGGCGGAGCAATGAGCAGTTCTTC. Amino acids: CASSLRRSNEQFF.